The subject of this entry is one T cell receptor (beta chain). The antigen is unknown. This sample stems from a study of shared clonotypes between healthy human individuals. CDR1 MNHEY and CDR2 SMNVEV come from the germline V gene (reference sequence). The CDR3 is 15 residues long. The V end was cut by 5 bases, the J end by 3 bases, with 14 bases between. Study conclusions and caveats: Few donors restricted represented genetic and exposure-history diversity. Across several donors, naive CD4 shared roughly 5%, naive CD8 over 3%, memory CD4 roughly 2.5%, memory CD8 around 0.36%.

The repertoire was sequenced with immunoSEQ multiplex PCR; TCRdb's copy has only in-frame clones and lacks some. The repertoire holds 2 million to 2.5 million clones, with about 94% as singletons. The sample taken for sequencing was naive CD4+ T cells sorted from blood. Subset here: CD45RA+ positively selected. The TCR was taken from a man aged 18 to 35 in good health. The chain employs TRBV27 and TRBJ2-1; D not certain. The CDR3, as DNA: TGTGCCAGCAGTCCGGATTCGGCGGTCTACAATGAGCAGTTCTTC. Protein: CASSPDSAVYNEQFF.